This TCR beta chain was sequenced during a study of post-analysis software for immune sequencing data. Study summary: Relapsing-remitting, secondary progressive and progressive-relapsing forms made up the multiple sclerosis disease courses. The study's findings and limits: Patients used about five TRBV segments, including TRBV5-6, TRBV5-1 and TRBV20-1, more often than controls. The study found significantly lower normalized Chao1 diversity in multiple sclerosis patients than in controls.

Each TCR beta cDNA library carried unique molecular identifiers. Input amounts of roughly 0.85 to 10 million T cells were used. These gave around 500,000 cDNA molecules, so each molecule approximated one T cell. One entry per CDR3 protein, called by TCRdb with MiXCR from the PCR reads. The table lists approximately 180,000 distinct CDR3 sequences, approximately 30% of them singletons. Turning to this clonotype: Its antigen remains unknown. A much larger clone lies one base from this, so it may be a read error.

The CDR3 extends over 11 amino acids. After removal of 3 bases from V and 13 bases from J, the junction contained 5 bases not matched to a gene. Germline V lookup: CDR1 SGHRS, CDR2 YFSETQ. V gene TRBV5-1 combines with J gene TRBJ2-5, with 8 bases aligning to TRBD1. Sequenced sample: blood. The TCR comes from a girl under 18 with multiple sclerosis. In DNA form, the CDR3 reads TGCGCCAGCAGCTCGGACAGGGAGCGGTACTTC. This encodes CASSSDRERYF.